This T cell receptor beta chain came from a study of T cells after posttransplantation cyclophosphamide. CDR1 and CDR2 (germline): ENHRY, SYGVKD. The CDR3 loop spans 17 amino acids. With 5 bases removed from V and 7 bases from J, the gap between germline ends came to 24 bases. Control samples came 1 year after myeloablative marrow transplants with methotrexate plus calcineurin inhibitor. Produced via immunoSEQ multiplex PCR; TCRdb's table is partial and in-frame only. Of over 15,000 clones listed, around 87% are singletons. This sequence joins TRBV10-3 and TRBJ2-1; a weak D match, TRBD2 (6 bases). This receptor was identified in a male patient aged 45-60 years who received an allogeneic stem cell transplant from an unrelated donor, was CMV-positive, and had chronic GVHD only. Part of the T cell pool may stem from the graft donor. The specimen comprised PBMCs, sampled after an allogeneic stem cell transplant with a calcineurin inhibitor and methotrexate. In nucleotides, the CDR3 is TGTGCCATCAGTACTCCGGGACTCCGAGGGGTAGCGAATGAGCAGTTCTTC. It is translated as CAISTPGLRGVANEQFF.